The clone carrying this T cell receptor (beta chain) has only one observation. Its antigen is as yet unknown. This entry belongs to a study of radiation and T cells in renal cell carcinoma. Study results and caveats: No pretreatment tumor biopsies were available for baseline clonotypes. From baseline, blood top tumor clonotypes peaked at 2 weeks post-radiation.

Germline V gives CDR1 GTSNPN, CDR2 SVGIG (reference sequence). The junction had 4 bases not matched to a gene; V was cut back by 5 bases and J by 0 bases. This CDR3 has 15 residues. Stated time point: baseline pretreatment blood. Stated treatment: 15 Gy SBRT to primary tumor, nephrectomy 4 weeks later. Libraries were prepared by immunoSEQ multiplex PCR; TCRdb keeps only in-frame clonotypes and omits some of them. The data contain 140,000 to 150,000 clones, 88% of them seen just once; the ten biggest clones take up about 4.3%. The V and J genes are TRBV30 and TRBJ1-3; 10 positions agree with TRBD1. The input for sequencing was blood, taken from a patient whose treatment included radiotherapy and nephrectomy. The clonotype was recovered from a woman in her 70s with renal cell carcinoma. CDR3 residues: CAWAWTGGSGNTIYF. The CDR3 DNA is TGTGCCTGGGCCTGGACAGGGGGCTCTGGAAACACCATATATTTT.